This paragraph covers one TCR beta chain sequence. This clonotype occurred a few times. Its antigen target is currently unknown. Base quality data are lacking; no much larger clone is found one base away. CDR1 and CDR2 are drawn from the germline V gene: LGHNA, YSLEER. V and J are trimmed by 4 bases and 6 bases, and the gene matches miss 12 bases of the junction. The CDR3 runs 15 amino acids, cysteine and phenylalanine included. Only the CDR3 part of the read is kept: 45 bases, read in frame from the first base. What the time point label conveys for this sample: day 60 (about 2 months) after transplantation. Per the publication, the treatment or condition label means: allogeneic hematopoietic cell transplantation with graft depleted of TCRalphabeta T cells and CD19 B cells. Transplant recipients were children who received TCRalphabeta/CD19-depleted allogeneic hematopoietic cell grafts. The library was built by means of PCR. Sequencing relied on an Illumina HiSeq 2500. Molecular barcoding was employed in the preparation of TCR libraries, with unique molecular identifiers being used to normalize TCRbeta repertoire quantification. The public reads were reprocessed in TCRdb via fastp at Q25 and MiXCR, keeping in-frame beta chains. Rows are combined by CDR3 protein, so each entry shows the most common genes and DNA. A total of about 16,000 distinct CDR3 sequences appear in this sample, about 7.7% of them only once. Of the sample, 35% to 45% falls within the top ten clones.

This sample is part of a study of T-cell reconstitution after alpha-beta-depleted transplantation in children (dated by TCRdb to 2016 to 2017). With respect to the entire study: Using TCR repertoire profiling, the study followed T-cell immune reconstitution in a quantitative way in children after TCRalphabeta/CD19-depleted allogeneic hematopoietic cell transplantation. Overall results and qualifications from the work: The apparently early alphabetaT-cell count recovery about two months after transplant was reportedly dependent on only several hundred rapidly expanded clones derived from non-depleted graft cells. The frequencies of hyperexpanded clones fell over the following months, and after one year, T-cell counts and TCRbeta diversity were mostly attributed to newly produced T cells. In some patients, the high TCRbeta diversity seen at day 60 was put down to recipient T cells and intrathymic progenitors that had survived conditioning.

This specimen was PBMCs, mostly from graft donor cells, taken 60 days after TCRalphabeta/CD19-depleted stem cell transplant. This chain joins TRBV4-3 to TRBJ2-7, with 7 bases aligning to TRBD1. The TCR comes from a boy in the first two years of life who had a stem cell transplant for Wiskott-Aldrich syndrome, so the T cells may come from the graft donor. The DNA sequence is given as TGCGCCAGCAGCCGCGAGGCAGGGGGATCGGGCGAGCAGTACTTC. This codes for CASSREAGGSGEQYF.